The TCR beta chain under discussion was sequenced for a study of blood T cell repertoires in COVID-19 (dated by TCRdb to 2019 to 2021). Some background on the complete study: The collaborator samples originated in the United States, Italy and Spain and spanned the acute and convalescent phases of COVID-19. Samples were obtained from the ongoing ImmuneRACE study (first 160 participants) and from over a thousand subjects provided by 6 global collaborators. Subjects who had been exposed to COVID-19, were actively infected with it, or had recovered from it provided the deeply sampled blood TCRbeta repertoires that made up the dataset. The repertoires were released in a freely available public database meant as a resource for research on the immune response to SARS-CoV-2. The prospective study material was composed of cDNA or gDNA derived from T cells, B-cell-depleted T cells, or PBMCs. Where HLA class I and class II types were available, the types were taken from metadata supplied by the sample provider, not from assay-based typing. The sample metadata nearly always contained a de-identified subject ID, COVID-19 status, age in years and sex.

V is cut by 4 bases and J by 3 bases, and the space between the germline ends is 12 bases. The CDR3 contains 15 residues, cysteine and phenylalanine counted. CDR3 DNA only is kept here, 45 bases in frame from base 1. CDR1 and CDR2 are drawn from the germline V gene: MDHEN, SYDVKM. TCRbeta CDR3 regions were amplified from genomic DNA by means of the immunoSEQ Assay, a bias-controlled multiplex PCR. The published analysis was carried out like this. Nucleated cell counts per sample were estimated from amplification of reference gene primers within the assay. To quantify the absolute abundance of each unique TCRbeta CDR3 rearrangement, sequence reads were collapsed and filtered. For each sample, productive Simpson clonality was calculated by taking the square root of Simpson's diversity index across productive rearrangements. This is the immuneACCESS table as TCRdb keeps it, with only in-frame sequences that have V and J called. A part of the clones is gone; compared with another copy, unresolved V genes explain less than half, and the rest is unexplained. That table is the source of V, J and clone size, and D and trimming were worked out from the DNA. In this sample the table shows about 280,000 clones, 88% of which occur a single time. Jointly, the top ten make up approximately 1% of the sample.

Participants in the prospective study were aged about 18 to 100 years, lived in some 24 United States geographic areas, and enrolled through a virtual design. To assign participants to cohorts, the prospective study relied on clinical history that participants themselves reported in a screening survey and a study questionnaire. Recovered participants in ImmuneRACE Cohort 3 were defined as having two consecutive negative NP/OP PCR tests, clearance from a healthcare professional, or resolution of symptoms. Each participant in the prospective study had whole blood, serum and a nasopharyngeal or oropharyngeal swab collected by mobile phlebotomists. Additional blood draws and questionnaires over a 2-month period could optionally be provided by prospective study participants. Blood samples from the prospective study were shipped frozen or at room temperature prior to DNA extraction. On this clone itself: The antigen it recognizes is unknown. No much larger clonotype is one base removed from it; base qualities were not supplied.

General conclusions and limits of the study: The quantity of clinical and demographic metadata differed by source and by participant and was supplied without curation.

Sequences were obtained from PBMCs or T cells enriched from blood (not recorded which). Rearrangement joined TRBV28 to TRBJ1-4, and TRBD1 may be the D gene, going by 6 matching bases. The clonotype originates from a woman younger than 45 who had recovered from COVID-19. The sequenced DNA: TGTGCCAGCAGTTCATCGGGACACTCTAATGAAAAACTGTTTTTT. This gives the protein CASSSSGHSNEKLFF.